This T cell receptor (beta chain) was captured in a study of tumor and adjacent non-tumor tissue in lung cancer. About the study: There were about twelve adenocarcinoma, 2 squamous cell carcinoma and 1 small cell lung cancer cases.

Findings and caveats of the study: Normal lung showed higher cumulative top 100 clone frequency than tumor. Higher tumor TCR diversity was associated with shorter survival.

Three rounds of nested PCR, following a modified ARM-PCR protocol, produced the TCRbeta library. MiXCR, applied by TCRdb to the multiplex PCR reads, yields one record per CDR3 protein. Of about 43,000 distinct CDR3 sequences listed, approximately 61% were seen once; the top ten hold under 50%. In regard to this clonotype: Its antigen is undetermined.

RNA was extracted from bulk tissue without any cell sorting. This non-tumor lung sample came from over 3 cm beyond the tumor edge. Trimming removed 6 bases at V and 7 bases at J, with 13 bases between. The germline CDR1 and CDR2 sequences are MDHEN and SYDVKM. The CDR3 consists of 14 residues. This TCR was sampled from a man aged 50 to 60 with non-small cell lung cancer. The J gene is TRBJ1-6, the V gene TRBV28; D is unresolved. The sequenced material came from distant non-tumor lung tissue. The CDR3 sequence: CASSQDGENSPLHF. The CDR3 DNA follows: TGTGCCAGCAGCCAGGACGGCGAGAATTCACCCCTCCACTTT.